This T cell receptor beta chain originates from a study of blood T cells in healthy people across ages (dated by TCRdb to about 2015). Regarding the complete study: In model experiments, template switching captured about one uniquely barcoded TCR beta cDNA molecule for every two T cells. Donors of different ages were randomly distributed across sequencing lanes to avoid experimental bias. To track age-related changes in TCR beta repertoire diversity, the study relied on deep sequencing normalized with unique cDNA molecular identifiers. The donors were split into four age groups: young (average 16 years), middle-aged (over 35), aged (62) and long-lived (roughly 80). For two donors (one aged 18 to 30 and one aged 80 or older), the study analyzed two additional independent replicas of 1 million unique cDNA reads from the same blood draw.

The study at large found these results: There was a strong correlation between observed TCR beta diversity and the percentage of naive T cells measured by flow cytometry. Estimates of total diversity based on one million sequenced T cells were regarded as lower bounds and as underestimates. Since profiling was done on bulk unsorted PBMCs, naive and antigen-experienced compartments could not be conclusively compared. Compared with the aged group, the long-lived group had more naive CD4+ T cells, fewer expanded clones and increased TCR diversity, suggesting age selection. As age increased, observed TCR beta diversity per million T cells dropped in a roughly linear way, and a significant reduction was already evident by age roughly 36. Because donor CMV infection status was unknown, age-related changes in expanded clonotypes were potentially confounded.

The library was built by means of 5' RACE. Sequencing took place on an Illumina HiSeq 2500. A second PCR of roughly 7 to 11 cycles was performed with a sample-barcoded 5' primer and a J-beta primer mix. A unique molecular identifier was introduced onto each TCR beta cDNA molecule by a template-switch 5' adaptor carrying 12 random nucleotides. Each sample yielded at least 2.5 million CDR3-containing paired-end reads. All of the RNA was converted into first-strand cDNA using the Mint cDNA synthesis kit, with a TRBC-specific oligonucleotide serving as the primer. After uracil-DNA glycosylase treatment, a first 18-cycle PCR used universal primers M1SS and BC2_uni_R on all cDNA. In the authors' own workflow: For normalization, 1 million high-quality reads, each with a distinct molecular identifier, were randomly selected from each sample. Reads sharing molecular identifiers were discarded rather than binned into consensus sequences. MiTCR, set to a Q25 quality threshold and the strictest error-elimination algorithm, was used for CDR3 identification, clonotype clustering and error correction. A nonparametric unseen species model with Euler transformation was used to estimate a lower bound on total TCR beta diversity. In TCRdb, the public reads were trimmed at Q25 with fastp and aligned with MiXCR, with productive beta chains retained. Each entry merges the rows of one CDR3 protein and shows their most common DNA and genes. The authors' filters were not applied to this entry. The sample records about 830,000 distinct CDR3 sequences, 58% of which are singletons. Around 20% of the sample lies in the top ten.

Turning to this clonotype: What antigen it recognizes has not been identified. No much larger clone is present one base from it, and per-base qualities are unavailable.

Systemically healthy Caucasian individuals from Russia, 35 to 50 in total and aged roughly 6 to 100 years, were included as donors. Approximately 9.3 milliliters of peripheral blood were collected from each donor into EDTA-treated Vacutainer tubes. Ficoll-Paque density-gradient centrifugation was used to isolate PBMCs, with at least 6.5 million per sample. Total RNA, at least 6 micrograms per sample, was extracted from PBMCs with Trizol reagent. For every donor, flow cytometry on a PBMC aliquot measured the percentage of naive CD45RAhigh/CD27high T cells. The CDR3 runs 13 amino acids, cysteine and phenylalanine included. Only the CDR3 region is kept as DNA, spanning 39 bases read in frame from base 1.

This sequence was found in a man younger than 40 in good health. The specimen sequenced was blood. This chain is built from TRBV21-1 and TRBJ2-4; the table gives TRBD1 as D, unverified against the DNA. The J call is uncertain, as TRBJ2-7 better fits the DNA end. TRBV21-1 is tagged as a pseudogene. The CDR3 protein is CASSKARDHEQYF. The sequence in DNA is TGTGCCAGCAGCAAAGCAAGGGACCACGAGCAGTACTTC.